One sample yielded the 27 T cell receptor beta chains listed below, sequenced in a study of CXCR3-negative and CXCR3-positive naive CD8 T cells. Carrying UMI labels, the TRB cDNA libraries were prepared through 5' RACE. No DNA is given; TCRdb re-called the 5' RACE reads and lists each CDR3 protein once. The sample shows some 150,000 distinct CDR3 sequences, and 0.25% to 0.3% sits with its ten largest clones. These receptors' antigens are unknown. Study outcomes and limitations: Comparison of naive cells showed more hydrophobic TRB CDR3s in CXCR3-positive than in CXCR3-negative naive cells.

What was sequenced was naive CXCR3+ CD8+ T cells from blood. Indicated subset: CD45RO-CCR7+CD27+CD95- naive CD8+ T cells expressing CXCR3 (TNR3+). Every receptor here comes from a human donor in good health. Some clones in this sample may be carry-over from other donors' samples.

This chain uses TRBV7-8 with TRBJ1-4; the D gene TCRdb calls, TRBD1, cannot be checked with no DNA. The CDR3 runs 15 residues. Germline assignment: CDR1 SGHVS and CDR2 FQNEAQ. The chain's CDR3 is CASSAAQGVNEKLFF.

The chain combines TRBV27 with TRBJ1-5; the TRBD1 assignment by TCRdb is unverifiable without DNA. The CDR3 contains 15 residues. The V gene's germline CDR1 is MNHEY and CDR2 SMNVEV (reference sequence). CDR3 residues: CASSMTGLSNQPQHF.

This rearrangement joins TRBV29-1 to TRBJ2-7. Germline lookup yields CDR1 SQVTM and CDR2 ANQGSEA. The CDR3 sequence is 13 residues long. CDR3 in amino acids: CSVEQANSYEQYF.

The CDR3: CASRFNSEPHNEQFF. This chain uses TRBV7-9 with TRBJ2-1. Germline V lookup: CDR1 SEHNR, CDR2 FQNEAQ (reference sequence). The CDR3 loop spans 15 amino acids. Using reference TRBV7-9 and TRBJ2-1 for the parts outside the CDR3, the full variable domain is DTGVSQNPRHKITKRGQNVTFRCDPISEHNRLYWYRQTLGQGPEFLTYFQNEAQLEKSRLLSDRFSAERPKGSFSTLEIQRTEQGDSAMYLCASRFNSEPHNEQFFGPGTRLTVL.

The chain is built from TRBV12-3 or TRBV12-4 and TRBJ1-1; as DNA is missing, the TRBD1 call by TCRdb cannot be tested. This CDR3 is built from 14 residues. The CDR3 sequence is CASSLDREYTEAFF.

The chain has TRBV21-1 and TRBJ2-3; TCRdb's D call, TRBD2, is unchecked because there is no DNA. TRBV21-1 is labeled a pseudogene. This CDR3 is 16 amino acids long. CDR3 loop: CASSKETSGEADTQYF.

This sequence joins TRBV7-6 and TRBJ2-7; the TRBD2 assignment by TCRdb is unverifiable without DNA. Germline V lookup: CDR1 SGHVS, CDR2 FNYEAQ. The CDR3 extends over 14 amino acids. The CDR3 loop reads CASSPWASSYEQYF.

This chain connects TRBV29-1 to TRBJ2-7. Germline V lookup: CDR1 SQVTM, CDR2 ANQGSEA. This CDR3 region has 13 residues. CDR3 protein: CSVLTRHSYEQYF.

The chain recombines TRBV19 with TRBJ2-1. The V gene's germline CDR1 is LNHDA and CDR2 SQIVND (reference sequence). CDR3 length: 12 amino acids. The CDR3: CASSVGTNEQFF.

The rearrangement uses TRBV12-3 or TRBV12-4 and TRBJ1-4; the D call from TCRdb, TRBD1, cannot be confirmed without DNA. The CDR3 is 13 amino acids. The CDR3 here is CATFRESNEKLFF.

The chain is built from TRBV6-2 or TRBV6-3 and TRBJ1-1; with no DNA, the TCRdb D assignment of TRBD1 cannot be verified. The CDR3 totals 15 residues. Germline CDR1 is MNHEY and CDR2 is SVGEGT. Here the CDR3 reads CASSYSPDRGTEAFF.

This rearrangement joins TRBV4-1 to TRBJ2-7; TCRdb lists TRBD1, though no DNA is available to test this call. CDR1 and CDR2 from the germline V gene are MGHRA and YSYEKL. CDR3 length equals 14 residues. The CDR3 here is CASSQDRTGNEQYF.

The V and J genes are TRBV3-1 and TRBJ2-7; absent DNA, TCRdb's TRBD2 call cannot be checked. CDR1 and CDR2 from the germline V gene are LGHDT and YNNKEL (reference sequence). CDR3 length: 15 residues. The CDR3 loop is CASSHPGLAHGEQYF.

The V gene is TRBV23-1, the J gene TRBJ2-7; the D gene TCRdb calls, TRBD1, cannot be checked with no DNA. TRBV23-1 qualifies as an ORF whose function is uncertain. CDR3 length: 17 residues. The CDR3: CASSQSLWDRGSYEQYF.

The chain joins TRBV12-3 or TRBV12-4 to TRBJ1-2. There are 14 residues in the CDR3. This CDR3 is CASSLGRWNYGYTF.

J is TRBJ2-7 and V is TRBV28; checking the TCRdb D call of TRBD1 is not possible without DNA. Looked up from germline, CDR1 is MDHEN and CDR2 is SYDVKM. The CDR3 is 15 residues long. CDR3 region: CASSYGTGSGYEQYF.

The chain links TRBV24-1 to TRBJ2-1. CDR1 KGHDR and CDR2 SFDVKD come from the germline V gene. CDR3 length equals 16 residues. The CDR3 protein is CATSDLQPNFGTFRFF.

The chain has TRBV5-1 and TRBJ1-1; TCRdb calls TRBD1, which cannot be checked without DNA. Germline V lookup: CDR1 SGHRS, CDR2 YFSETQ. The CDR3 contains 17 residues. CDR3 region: CASSFYGDSVLNTEAFF.

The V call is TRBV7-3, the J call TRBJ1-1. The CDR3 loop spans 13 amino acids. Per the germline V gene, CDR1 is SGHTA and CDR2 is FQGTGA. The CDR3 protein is CASSPDANTEAFF. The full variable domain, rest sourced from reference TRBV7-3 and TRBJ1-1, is GAGVSQTPSNKVTEKGKYVELRCDPISGHTALYWYRQSLGQGPEFLIYFQGTGAADDSGLPNDRFFAVRPEGSVSTLKIQRTERGDSAVYLCASSPDANTEAFFGQGTRLTVV.

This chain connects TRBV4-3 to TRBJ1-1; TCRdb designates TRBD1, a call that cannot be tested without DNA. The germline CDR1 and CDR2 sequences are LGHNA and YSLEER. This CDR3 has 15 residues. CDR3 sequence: CASSQDRQANTEAFF.

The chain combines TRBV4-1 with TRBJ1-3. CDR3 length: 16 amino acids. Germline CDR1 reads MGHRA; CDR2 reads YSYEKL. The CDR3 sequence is CASSQVAGTSGNTIYF.

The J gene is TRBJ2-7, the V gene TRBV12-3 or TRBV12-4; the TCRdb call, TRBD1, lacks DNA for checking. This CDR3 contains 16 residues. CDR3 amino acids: CASRPGAGRGFYEQYF.

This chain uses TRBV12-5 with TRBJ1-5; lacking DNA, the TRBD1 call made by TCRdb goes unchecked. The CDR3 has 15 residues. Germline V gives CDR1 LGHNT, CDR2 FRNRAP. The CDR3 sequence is CASGFGGQGDQPQHF.

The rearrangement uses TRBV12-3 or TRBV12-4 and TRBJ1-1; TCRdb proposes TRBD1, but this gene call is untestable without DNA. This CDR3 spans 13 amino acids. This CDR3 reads CASSDTGDTEAFF.

CDR3 region: CSVVWATEAFF. The chain recombines TRBV29-1 with TRBJ1-1. The CDR3 consists of 11 residues. Germline CDR1 SQVTM, CDR2 ANQGSEA.

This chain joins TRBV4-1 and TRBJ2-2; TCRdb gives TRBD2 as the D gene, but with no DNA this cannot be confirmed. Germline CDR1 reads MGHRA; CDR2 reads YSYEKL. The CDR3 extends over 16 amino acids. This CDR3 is CASSQKGGENTGELFF.

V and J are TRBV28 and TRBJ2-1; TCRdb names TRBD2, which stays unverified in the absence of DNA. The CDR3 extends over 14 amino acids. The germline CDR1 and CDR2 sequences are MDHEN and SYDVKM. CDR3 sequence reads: CASSPSGTVDEQFF.